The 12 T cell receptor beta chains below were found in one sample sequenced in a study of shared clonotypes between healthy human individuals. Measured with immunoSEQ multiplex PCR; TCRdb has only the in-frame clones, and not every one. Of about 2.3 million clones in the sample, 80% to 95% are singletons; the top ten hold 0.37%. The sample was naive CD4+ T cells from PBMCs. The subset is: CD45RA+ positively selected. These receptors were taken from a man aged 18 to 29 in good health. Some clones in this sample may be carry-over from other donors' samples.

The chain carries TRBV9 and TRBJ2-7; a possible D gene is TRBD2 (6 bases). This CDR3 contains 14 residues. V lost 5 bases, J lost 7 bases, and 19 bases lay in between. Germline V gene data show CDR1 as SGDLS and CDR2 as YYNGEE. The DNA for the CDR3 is TGTGCCAGCAGTTGGGGAGGCGGGGTGGGGGAGCAGTACTTC. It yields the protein CASSWGGGVGEQYF.

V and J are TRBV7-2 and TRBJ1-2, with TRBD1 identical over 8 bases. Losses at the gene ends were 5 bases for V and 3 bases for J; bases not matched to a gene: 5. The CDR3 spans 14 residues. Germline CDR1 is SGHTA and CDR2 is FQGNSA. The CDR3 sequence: CASSPQGADYGYTF. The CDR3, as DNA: TGTGCCAGCAGCCCCCAGGGGGCCGACTATGGCTACACCTTC.

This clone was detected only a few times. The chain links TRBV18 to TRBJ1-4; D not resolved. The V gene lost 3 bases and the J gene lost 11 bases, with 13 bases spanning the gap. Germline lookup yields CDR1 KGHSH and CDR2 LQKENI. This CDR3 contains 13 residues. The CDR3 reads CASSPATNGKLFF. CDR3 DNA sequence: TGTGCCAGCTCACCTGCTACTAATGGGAAACTGTTTTTT.

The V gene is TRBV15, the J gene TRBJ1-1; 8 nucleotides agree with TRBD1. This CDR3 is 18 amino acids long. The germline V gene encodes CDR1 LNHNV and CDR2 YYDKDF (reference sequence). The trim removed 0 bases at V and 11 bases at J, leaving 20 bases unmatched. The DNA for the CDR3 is TGTGCCACCAGCAGAGACCGAGGACAGGGATTGACGGGGGTGATGGCTTTCTTT. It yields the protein CATSRDRGQGLTGVMAFF. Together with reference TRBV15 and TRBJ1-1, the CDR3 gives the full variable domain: DAMVIQNPRYQVTQFGKPVTLSCSQTLNHNVMYWYQQKSSQAPKLLFHYYDKDFNNEADTPDNFQSRRPNTSFCFLDIRSPGLGDTAMYLCATSRDRGQGLTGVMAFFGQGTRLTVV.

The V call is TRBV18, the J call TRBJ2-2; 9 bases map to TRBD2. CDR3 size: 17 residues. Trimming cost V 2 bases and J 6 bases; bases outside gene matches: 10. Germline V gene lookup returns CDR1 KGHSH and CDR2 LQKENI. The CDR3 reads CASSPLNSGSFSGELFF. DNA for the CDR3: TGTGCCAGCTCACCATTGAATAGCGGGAGTTTTTCCGGGGAGCTGTTTTTT.

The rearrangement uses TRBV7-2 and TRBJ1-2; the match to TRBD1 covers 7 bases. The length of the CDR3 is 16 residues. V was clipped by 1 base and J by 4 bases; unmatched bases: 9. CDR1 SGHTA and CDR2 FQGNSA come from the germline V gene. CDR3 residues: CASSLDSRGQIYGYTF. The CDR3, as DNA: TGTGCCAGCAGCTTAGATAGTAGGGGGCAAATCTATGGCTACACCTTC.

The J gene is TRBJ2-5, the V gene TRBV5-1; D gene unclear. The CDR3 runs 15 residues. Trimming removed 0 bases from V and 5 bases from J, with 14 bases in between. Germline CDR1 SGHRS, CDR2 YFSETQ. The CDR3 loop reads CASSLVRMTGETQYF. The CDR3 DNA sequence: TGCGCCAGCAGCTTGGTTCGTATGACCGGGGAGACCCAGTACTTC.

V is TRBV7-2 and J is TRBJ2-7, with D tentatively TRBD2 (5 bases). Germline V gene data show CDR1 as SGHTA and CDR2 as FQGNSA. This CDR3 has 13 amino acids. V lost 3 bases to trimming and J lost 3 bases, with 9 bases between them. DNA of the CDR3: TGTGCCAGCAGCTTCTCCGGGGACTACGAGCAGTACTTC. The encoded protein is CASSFSGDYEQYF.

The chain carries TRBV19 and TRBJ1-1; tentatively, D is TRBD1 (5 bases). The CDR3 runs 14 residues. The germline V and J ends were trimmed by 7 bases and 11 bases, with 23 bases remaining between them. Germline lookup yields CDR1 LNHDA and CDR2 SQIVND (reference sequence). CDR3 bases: TGTGCCAGTACCGATCCTGGGACCGTGATGAGGGCTTTCTTT. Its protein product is CASTDPGTVMRAFF.

Here the CDR3 reads CASSPYGTGIHEQYF. CDR3 in DNA: TGTGCCAGCAGTCCATATGGGACAGGGATCCACGAGCAGTACTTC. This chain joins TRBV25-1 and TRBJ2-7; TRBD1 aligns across 9 bases. This CDR3 comprises 15 residues. V was pared by 5 bases and J by 5 bases, with 10 bases of the junction left unmatched. CDR1 MGHDK and CDR2 SYGVNS come from the germline V gene.

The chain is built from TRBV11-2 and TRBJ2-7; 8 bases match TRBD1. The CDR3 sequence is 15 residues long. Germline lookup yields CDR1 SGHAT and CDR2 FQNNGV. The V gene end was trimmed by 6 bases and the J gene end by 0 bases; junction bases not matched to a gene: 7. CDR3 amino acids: CASRNWTGYSYEQYF. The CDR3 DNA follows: TGTGCCAGCAGAAACTGGACAGGGTACTCCTACGAGCAGTACTTC.

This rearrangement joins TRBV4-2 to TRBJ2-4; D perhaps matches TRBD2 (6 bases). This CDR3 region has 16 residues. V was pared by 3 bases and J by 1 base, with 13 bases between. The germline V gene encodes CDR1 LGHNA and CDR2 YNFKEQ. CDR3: CASSHPQEGAKNIQYF. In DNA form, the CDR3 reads TGTGCCAGCAGCCACCCCCAGGAGGGGGCCAAAAACATTCAGTACTTC.